The present entry profiles one T cell receptor beta chain with its context. Methods used by the authors: Reference gene primer amplification gave estimated nucleated cell counts. The data were produced by immunoSEQ multiplex PCR, yet TCRdb's version contains in-frame clones alone and is incomplete. V, J and clone size reflect that table, while D and trimming were determined from the DNA. Of 150,000 to 200,000 clones listed, about 77% were seen once; the top ten hold around 16%. The data belong to a study of blood T cell repertoires in COVID-19. CDR1 is SGHTA, CDR2 FQGNSA, per germline. This CDR3 spans 18 amino acids. V lost 1 base, J lost 8 bases, and 8 bases stayed unmatched. All enrollees were roughly 18 to 100 years old and from roughly 22 US areas. Participants had their cohort set by participant-reported clinical history.

Sequences were obtained from PBMCs or T cells enriched from blood (not recorded which). The rearrangement joins TRBV7-2 to TRBJ2-2, with 15 bases identical to TRBD2. The sequence was obtained from a woman aged 45-60 years with acute COVID-19. CDR3 region: CASSLVGRTSGGAGELFF. The CDR3 DNA sequence: TGTGCCAGCAGCTTAGTTGGGCGGACTAGCGGGGGGGCAGGGGAGCTGTTTTTT.